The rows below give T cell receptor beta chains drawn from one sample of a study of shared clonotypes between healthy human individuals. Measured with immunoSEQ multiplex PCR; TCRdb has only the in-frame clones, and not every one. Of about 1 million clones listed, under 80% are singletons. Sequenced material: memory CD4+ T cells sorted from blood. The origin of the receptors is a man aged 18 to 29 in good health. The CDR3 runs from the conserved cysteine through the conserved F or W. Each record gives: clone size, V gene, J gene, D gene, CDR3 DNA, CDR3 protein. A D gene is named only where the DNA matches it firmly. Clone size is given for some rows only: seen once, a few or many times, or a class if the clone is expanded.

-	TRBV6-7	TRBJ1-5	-	TGTGCCAGCAGCCGCTTTGGGGAGGTGAAACAGCCGAGCAATCAGCCCCAGCATTTT	CASSRFGEVKQPSNQPQHF
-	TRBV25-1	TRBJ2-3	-	TGTGCCAGCAGCGAGAGCCGGGGTCCCAGTTATACGCAGTATTTT	CASSESRGPSYTQYF
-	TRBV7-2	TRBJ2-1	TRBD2	TGTGCCAGCAGCCCTCCGGGACTAGCTTATGAGCAGTTCTTC	CASSPPGLAYEQFF
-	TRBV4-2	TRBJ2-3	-	TGTGCCAGCAGCCAAGAACGGGCGGGTCTTGGCACAGATACGCAGTATTTT	CASSQERAGLGTDTQYF
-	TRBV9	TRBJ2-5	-	TGTGCCAGCAGCCGGGACGGGAAAGAGACCCAGTACTTC	CASSRDGKETQYF
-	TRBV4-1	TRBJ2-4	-	TGCGCCAGCAGCCCCAGAGTAGTAAACATTCAGTACTTC	CASSPRVVNIQYF
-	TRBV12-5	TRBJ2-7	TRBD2	TGTGCTAGCTTCACTAGCGGCTCCTACGAGCAGTACTTC	CASFTSGSYEQYF
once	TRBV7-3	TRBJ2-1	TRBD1	TGTGCCAGCAGCTTACAGGGGGCCTCCTACAATGAGCAGTTCTTC	CASSLQGASYNEQFF
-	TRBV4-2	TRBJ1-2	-	TGTGCCAGCAGCCAAGATTTAATGACAGGCGATGGCTACACCTTC	CASSQDLMTGDGYTF
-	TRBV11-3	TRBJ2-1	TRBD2	TGTGCCAGCAGCTTCGCCCAAACTAGCGGGGGTAACAATGAGCAGTTCTTC	CASSFAQTSGGNNEQFF
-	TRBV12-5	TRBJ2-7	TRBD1	TGTGCTAGTGGTTCGCCTACAGGGGGTTATTCCTACGAGCAGTACTTC	CASGSPTGGYSYEQYF
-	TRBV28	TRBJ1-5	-	TGTGCCAGCAGTCCCGAGGGACGGCAGCCCCAGCATTTT	CASSPEGRQPQHF
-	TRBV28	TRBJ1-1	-	TGTGCCAGCAGTCCCCCCGAGGGAAGTTGGAACACTGAAGCTTTCTTT	CASSPPEGSWNTEAFF
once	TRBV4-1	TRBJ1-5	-	TGCGCCAGCAGCCAAGTGGGGCCGAGCAATCAGCCCCAGCATTTT	CASSQVGPSNQPQHF
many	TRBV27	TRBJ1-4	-	TGTGCCAGCAGTTCCCTTTTCTCAACTAATGAAAAACTGTTTTTT	CASSSLFSTNEKLFF
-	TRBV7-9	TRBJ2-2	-	TGTGCCAGCACCTTCCCCCTTCGGAGAGTACTACAAGGGGAGCTGTTTTTT	CASTFPLRRVLQGELFF
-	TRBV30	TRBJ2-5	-	TGTGCCTGGAGTGTTTGGGGGAAAGGTGAGCAGTACTTC	CAWSVWGKGEQYF
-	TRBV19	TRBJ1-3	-	TGTGCCAGTAGAGGGGATTACTCTGGAAACACCATATATTTT	CASRGDYSGNTIYF
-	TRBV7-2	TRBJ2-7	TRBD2	TGTGCCAGCAGCGCCGGACTAGCGGGAAACTACGAGCAGTACTTC	CASSAGLAGNYEQYF
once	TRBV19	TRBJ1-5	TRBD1	TGTGCCAGTAGTATAGGAACAGGGGTTAATCAGCCCCAGCATTTT	CASSIGTGVNQPQHF
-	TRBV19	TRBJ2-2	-	TGTGCCAGTAGGCGACAAACCACCGGGGAGCTGTTTTTT	CASRRQTTGELFF
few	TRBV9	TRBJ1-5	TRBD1	TGTGCCAGCAGCGCAGGACAGGGGGATCAGCCCCAGCATTTT	CASSAGQGDQPQHF
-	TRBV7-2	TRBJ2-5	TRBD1	TGTGCCAGCAGCTTCGCATTAACCAGGGGGAGAGAGACCCAGTACTTC	CASSFALTRGRETQYF
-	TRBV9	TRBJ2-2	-	TGTGCCAGCAGCCCCCAATCTAACACCGGGGAGCTGTTTTTT	CASSPQSNTGELFF
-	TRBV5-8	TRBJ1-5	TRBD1	TGTGCCAGCAGTCCGGGACAGGGTTATAGCAATCAGCCCCAGCATTTT	CASSPGQGYSNQPQHF
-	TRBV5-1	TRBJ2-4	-	TGCGCCAGCAGCTTGGTAGAGGGCGCTGCCAAAAACATTCAGTACTTC	CASSLVEGAAKNIQYF
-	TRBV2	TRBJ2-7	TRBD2	TGTGCCAGCAGGGATCCGACTAGCGGGAGGACCTACGAGCAGTACTTC	CASRDPTSGRTYEQYF
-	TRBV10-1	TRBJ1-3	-	TGCGCCAGCAGTGGACCAGGTAGCTCTGGAAACACCATATATTTT	CASSGPGSSGNTIYF
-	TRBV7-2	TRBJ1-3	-	TGTGCCAGCAGCTTAAATCCGGGTGGAAGGGCATATTTT	CASSLNPGGRAYF
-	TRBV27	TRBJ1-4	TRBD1	TGTGCCAGCAGTTTCAGGGGGTCAAGGGAAAAACTGTTTTTT	CASSFRGSREKLFF
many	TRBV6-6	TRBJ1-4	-	TGTGCCAGCAGTTACGTCGGGGGGGAGCGGGAAAAACTGTTTTTT	CASSYVGGEREKLFF
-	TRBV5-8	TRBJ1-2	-	TGTGCCAGCAGCTTCGGGGGGCAGAACTATGGCTACACCTTC	CASSFGGQNYGYTF
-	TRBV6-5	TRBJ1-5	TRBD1	TGTGCCAGCAGTTCCCGGACAGGGAGGGGACCTCAGCCCCAGCATTTT	CASSSRTGRGPQPQHF
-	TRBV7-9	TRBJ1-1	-	TGTGCCAGCAGTACAAATAAGCAGGGCGGGGGGGAAGCTTTCTTT	CASSTNKQGGGEAFF
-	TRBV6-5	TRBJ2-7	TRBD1	TGTGCCAGCAGTTACGATGGACAGGGGGCTTACGAGCAGTACTTC	CASSYDGQGAYEQYF
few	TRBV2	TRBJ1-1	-	TGTGCCAGCATACAGCAGATCACTGAAGCTTTCTTT	CASIQQITEAFF
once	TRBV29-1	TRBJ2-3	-	TGCAGCGTTGAAAGGTGGGGCACAGATACGCAGTATTTT	CSVERWGTDTQYF
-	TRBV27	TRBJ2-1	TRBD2	TGTGCCAGCAGTGTACTAGCGGGGGCCCCGGATGAGCAGTTCTTC	CASSVLAGAPDEQFF
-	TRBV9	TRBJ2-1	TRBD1	TGTGCCAGCAGCGTAGAGACAGGGTCTCACAATGAGCAGTTCTTC	CASSVETGSHNEQFF
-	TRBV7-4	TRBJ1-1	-	TGTGCCAGCGTCGGCCGGTTCACTGAAGCTTTCTTT	CASVGRFTEAFF
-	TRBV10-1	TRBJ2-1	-	TGCGCCAGCAGTGAAACCGGGAGTATCACGCATGGGCAGTTCTTC	CASSETGSITHGQFF
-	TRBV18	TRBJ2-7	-	TGTGCCAGCTCACCAGACCCGGGGACCTACGAGCAGTACTTC	CASSPDPGTYEQYF
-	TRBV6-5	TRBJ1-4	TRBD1	TGTGCCAGCAGGTGGGACAGGGGGGATGAAAAACTGTTTTTT	CASRWDRGDEKLFF
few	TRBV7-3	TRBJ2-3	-	TGTGCCAGCAGCTTTATAGGAGCAGCCACAGATACGCAGTATTTT	CASSFIGAATDTQYF
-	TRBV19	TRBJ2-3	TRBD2	TGTGCCAGTAGTACAGGCGGGGGGTCCCGCACAGATACGCAGTATTTT	CASSTGGGSRTDTQYF
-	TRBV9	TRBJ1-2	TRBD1	TGTGCCAGCAGCCCCGACAGGGGGCTTACCTATACGGGCTACACCTTC	CASSPDRGLTYTGYTF
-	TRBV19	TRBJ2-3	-	TGTGCCTCCGGCGGTGATTCCACAGATACGCAGTATTTT	CASGGDSTDTQYF
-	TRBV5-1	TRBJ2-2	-	TGCGCCAGCAGAACCGACGCGGGCCCTACCGGGGAGCTGTTTTTT	CASRTDAGPTGELFF
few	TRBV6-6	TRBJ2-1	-	TGTGCCAGCAGTTACGGGGCTACCCGGTACAATGAGCAGTTCTTC	CASSYGATRYNEQFF